This T cell receptor (beta chain) came from a study of shared clonotypes between healthy human individuals. This clone was counted a single time. Sequencing was performed with immunoSEQ multiplex PCR; in TCRdb, only in-frame clones are kept and a portion is missing. The sample holds about 1.1 million clones, around three quarters seen once. Germline V lookup: CDR1 SNHLY, CDR2 FYNNEI. The CDR3 has 15 amino acids. The trim removed 4 bases at V and 8 bases at J, leaving 7 bases unmatched. V and J are TRBV2 and TRBJ1-4; 10 positions match TRBD1. The specimen was memory CD4+ T cells from PBMCs. The subset is: CD45RA-negative fraction. This sequence originates from a man aged 18 to 29 in good health. Some clones in this sample may be carry-over from other donors' samples. For the CDR3, the DNA is TGTGCCAGCAGTGGAGGGGGGACAGGGGCGGAAAAACTGTTTTTT. As protein: CASSGGGTGAEKLFF.